The 3 T cell receptor beta chains presented below share a single source sample, sequenced in a study of blood T cell repertoires in COVID-19. TCRdb's table, derived via immunoSEQ multiplex PCR, lists solely in-frame clones and lacks some. The table has roughly 100,000 clones, about 87% seen once. The specimen was peripheral blood. The receptors were sampled from a man aged 50 or older with active or convalescent COVID-19.

The chain employs TRBV19 and TRBJ2-2, with TRBD1 matching over 11 bases. The V gene's germline CDR1 is LNHDA and CDR2 SQIVND (reference sequence). This CDR3 spans 16 amino acids. The V and J ends lost 6 bases and 3 bases, in that order; junction bases with no gene match: 6. CDR3 sequence (DNA): TGTGCCAGTAGGGGGACAGGGGGATTCTACACCGGGGAGCTGTTTTTT. Its translation: CASRGTGGFYTGELFF.

This clone has only a few counts. Within the sample, other DNA sequences also encode this same CDR3. The V gene is TRBV5-1, the J gene TRBJ2-4; TRBD2 agrees at 15 bases. Losses at the gene ends were 1 base for V and 9 bases for J; bases not matched to a gene: 5. The CDR3 runs 16 residues. The V gene's germline CDR1 is SGHRS and CDR2 YFSETQ. CDR3 sequence (DNA): TGCGCCAGCAGCTTGTCGGGACTAGCGGGGGGTGGCATTCAGTACTTC. This sequence encodes CASSLSGLAGGGIQYF.

The chain couples TRBV28 to TRBJ2-7; TRBD1 aligns across 8 bases. The CDR3 is 13 residues long. V shed 7 bases and J 3 bases; nucleotides not matched to a gene: 5. CDR1 and CDR2 from the germline V gene are MDHEN and SYDVKM. CDR3 in DNA: TGTGCCAGCAAGACAGGGGATCACTACGAGCAGTACTTC. Translation gives CASKTGDHYEQYF. The whole variable domain, remainder taken from reference TRBV28 and TRBJ2-7, is DVKVTQSSRYLVKRTGEKVFLECVQDMDHENMFWYRQDPGLGLRLIYFSYDVKMKEKGDIPEGYSVSREKKERFSLILESASTNQTSMYLCASKTGDHYEQYFGPGTRLTVT.